Here is one TCR beta chain with its context. The antigen remains undetermined. The data belong to a study of cytomegalovirus exposure and HLA in healthy donors. Study findings and constraints: A later analysis showed HLA-associated TCR beta chains outstripping equally common others in clonal expansion.

In the PCR, 60 Vbeta and 13 Jbeta primers were used. TCRdb's table, derived via immunoSEQ multiplex PCR, lists solely in-frame clones and lacks some. The sample lists about 160,000 clones, almost 85% occurring once. The CDR3 totals 15 residues. Germline trimming cut 6 bases from V and 5 bases from J; bases unmatched to any gene: 12. The germline gives CDR1 SGHDN, CDR2 FVKESK. Sequences were obtained from PBMCs. The rearrangement uses TRBV14 and TRBJ1-2; 7 bases align to TRBD1. The clonotype originates from a man aged 25 to 40 in good health and CMV-seronegative. As DNA, the CDR3 is TGTGCCAGCAGTCAAAACCGGGACAGAGCTTATGGCTACACCTTC. It yields the protein CASSQNRDRAYGYTF.